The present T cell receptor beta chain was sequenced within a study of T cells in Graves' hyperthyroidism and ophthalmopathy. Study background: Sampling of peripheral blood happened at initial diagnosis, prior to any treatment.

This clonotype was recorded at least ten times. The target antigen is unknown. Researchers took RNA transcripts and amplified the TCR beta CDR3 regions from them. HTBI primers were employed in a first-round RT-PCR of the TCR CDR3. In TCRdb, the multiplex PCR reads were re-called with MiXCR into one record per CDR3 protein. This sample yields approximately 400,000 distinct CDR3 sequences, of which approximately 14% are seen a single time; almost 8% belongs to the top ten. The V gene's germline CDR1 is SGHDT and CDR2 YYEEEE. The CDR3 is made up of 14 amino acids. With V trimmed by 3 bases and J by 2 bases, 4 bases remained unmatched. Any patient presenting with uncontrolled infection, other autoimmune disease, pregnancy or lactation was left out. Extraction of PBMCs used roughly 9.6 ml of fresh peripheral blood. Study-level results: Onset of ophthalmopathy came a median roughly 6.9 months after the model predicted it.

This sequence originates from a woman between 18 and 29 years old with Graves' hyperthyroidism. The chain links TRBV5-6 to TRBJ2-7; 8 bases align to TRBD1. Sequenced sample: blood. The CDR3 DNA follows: TGTGCCAGCAGCTCGACAGGGGAAACCTACGAGCAGTACTTC. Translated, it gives CASSSTGETYEQYF. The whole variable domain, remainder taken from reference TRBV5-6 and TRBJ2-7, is DAGVTQSPTHLIKTRGQQVTLRCSPKSGHDTVSWYQQALGQGPQFIFQYYEEEERQRGNFPDRFSGHQFPNYSSELNVNALLLGDSALYLCASSSTGETYEQYFGPGTRLTVT.